One and the same sample provided the 7 T cell receptor beta chains below, sequenced in a study of T cell responses to AZD1222 COVID-19 vaccine. TCRdb keeps only in-frame clones here, not all; method: immunoSEQ multiplex PCR. The top ten hold approximately 13% of the sample, which has 74,000 or so clones, approximately 84% seen once. Specimen: peripheral blood, collected on day 0 of AZD1222 vaccination. The receptors come from an adult in good health.

V usage is TRBV6-6 and J usage is TRBJ1-1, with 7 bases lining up with TRBD1. CDR1 MNHNY and CDR2 SVGAGI come from the germline V gene (reference sequence). The CDR3 has 12 amino acids. V was clipped by 5 bases and J by 8 bases; unmatched bases: 5. The CDR3: CASSPRDREAFF. DNA of the CDR3: TGTGCCAGCAGTCCCCGGGACAGAGAAGCTTTCTTT.

The chain is built from TRBV27 and TRBJ2-7, with TRBD1 as a possible D gene (5 bases). The CDR3 contains 14 residues. Germline V lookup: CDR1 MNHEY, CDR2 SMNVEV (reference sequence). The germline V and J ends were trimmed by 3 bases and 7 bases, with 16 bases remaining between them. The CDR3 is CASSFGQGLGEQYF. The DNA for the CDR3 is TGTGCCAGCAGTTTCGGGCAGGGTTTAGGGGAGCAGTACTTC.

The chain joins TRBV12-3 or TRBV12-4 to TRBJ2-7, with 8 positions matching TRBD1. Unmatched junction bases numbered 0, after V lost 4 bases and J lost 1 base. The CDR3 is 13 amino acids. This chain's CDR3 is CASSWTGSYEQYF. The CDR3 DNA reads as TGTGCCAGCAGTTGGACAGGGTCCTACGAGCAGTACTTC.

This clone has a handful of counts. The V and J genes are TRBV9 and TRBJ1-2; the D gene is possibly TRBD1 (5 bases). The V gene lost 4 bases and the J gene lost 8 bases, with 12 bases spanning the gap. Germline lookup yields CDR1 SGDLS and CDR2 YYNGEE. This CDR3 is built from 12 residues. The CDR3 spells CASSRAGRGYTF. The DNA for the CDR3 is TGTGCCAGCAGCAGGGCAGGGAGAGGCTACACCTTC.

This chain uses TRBV4-3 with TRBJ1-2, with a weak D call TRBD1 (6 bases). V gave up 4 bases and J gave up 3 bases, with 12 bases separating them. Germline V gives CDR1 LGHNA, CDR2 YSLEER. CDR3 length: 14 residues. CDR3: CASSRIQGHYGYTF. CDR3 DNA: TGCGCCAGCAGCCGGATTCAGGGGCACTATGGCTACACCTTC.

The J gene is TRBJ1-4, the V gene TRBV28, with unresolved D. Between the trimmed V and J ends, which lost 4 bases and 5 bases, there was a span of 11 bases. Germline-derived CDR1 and CDR2 are MDHEN and SYDVKM. The CDR3 totals 14 residues. CDR3 in amino acids: CASSSRWGNEKLFF. Here the CDR3 DNA reads TGTGCCAGCAGTTCCCGTTGGGGAAATGAAAAACTGTTTTTT.

This chain joins TRBV6-5 and TRBJ1-6, with 10 bases lining up with TRBD1. V lost 5 bases to trimming and J lost 8 bases; unmatched junction nucleotides: 6. CDR1 is MNHEY and CDR2 is SVGAGI in the germline V gene. The CDR3 extends over 15 amino acids. DNA of the CDR3: TGTGCCAGCAGTCCGGGACAGGGGCATCATTCACCCCTCCACTTT. Amino acid sequence: CASSPGQGHHSPLHF.